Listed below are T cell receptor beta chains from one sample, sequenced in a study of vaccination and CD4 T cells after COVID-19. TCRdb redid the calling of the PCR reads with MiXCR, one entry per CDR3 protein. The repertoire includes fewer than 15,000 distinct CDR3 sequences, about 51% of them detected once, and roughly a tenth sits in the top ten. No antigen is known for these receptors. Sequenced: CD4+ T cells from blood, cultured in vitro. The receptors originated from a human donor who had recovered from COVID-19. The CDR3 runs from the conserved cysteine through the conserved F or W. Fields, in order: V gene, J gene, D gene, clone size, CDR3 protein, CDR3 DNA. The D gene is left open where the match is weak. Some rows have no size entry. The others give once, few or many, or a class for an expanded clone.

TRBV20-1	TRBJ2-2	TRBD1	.	CSARTGATGELFF	TGCAGTGCTCGGACAGGAGCTACCGGGGAGCTGTTTTTT
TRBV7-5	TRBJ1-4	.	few	CISVPEAPPGYHEKLFF	.
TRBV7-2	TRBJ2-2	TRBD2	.	CASSPRTSSGGLFF	TGTGCCAGCAGCCCCCGGACTAGCTCCGGGGGGCTGTTTTTT
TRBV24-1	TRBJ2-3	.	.	CATSAQTGDTQYF	TGTGCCACCAGTGCCCAAACAGGGGATACGCAGTATTTT
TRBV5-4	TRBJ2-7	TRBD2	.	CASSDSGRDNEQYF	TGTGCCAGCAGCGATAGCGGGAGGGACAACGAGCAGTACTTC
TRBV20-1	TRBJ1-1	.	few	CSARTDWNTEAFF	TGCAGTGCTAGGACCGATTGGAACACTGAAGCTTTCTTT
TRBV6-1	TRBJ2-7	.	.	CASTPVNGEQYF	TGTGCCAGCACCCCCGTTAACGGCGAGCAGTACTTC
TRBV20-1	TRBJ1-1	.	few	CSARVTWDTEAFF	TGCAGTGCTAGAGTCACTTGGGACACTGAAGCTTTCTTT
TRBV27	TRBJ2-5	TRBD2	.	CASSPLAGGGETQYF	TGTGCCAGCAGTCCATTAGCGGGAGGTGGTGAGACCCAGTACTTC
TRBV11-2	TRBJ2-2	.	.	CASSSLEWLGENTGELFF	TGTGCCAGCAGCAGCTTAGAGTGGCTCGGAGAGAACACCGGGGAGCTGTTTTTT
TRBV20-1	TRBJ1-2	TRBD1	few	CSARDARGQGAPGYTF	TGCAGTGCTAGAGATGCGAGGGGACAGGGGGCGCCTGGCTACACCTTC
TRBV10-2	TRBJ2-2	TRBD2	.	CASSTGTSGRRRGGELFF	TGCGCCAGCAGTACCGGGACTAGCGGGAGAAGAAGGGGCGGGGAGCTGTTTTTT
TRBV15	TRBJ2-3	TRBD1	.	CATSSQRQGSTDTQYF	TGTGCCACCAGCAGTCAACGACAGGGGTCCACAGATACGCAGTATTTT
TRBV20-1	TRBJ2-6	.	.	CSATRTAYSGANVLTF	TGCAGTGCAACCCGAACAGCGTACTCTGGGGCCAACGTCCTGACTTTC
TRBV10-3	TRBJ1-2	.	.	CAISESLTLYGYTF	TGTGCCATCAGTGAGTCTTTGACATTATATGGCTACACCTTC
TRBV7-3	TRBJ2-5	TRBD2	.	CASSLGGAGGGQETQYF	TGTGCCAGCAGCCTAGGGGGGGCGGGAGGAGGGCAAGAGACCCAGTACTTC
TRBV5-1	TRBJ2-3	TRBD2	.	CASSLGASGKSADTQYF	TGCGCCAGCAGCTTGGGGGCTAGCGGGAAGTCTGCAGATACGCAGTATTTT
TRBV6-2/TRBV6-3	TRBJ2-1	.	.	CASSYGGDIYNEQFF	TGTGCCAGCAGTTACGGGGGGGACATCTACAATGAGCAGTTCTTC